One and the same sample provided the 22 T cell receptor beta chains below, sequenced in a study of cytomegalovirus exposure and HLA in healthy donors. Use of 60 Vbeta and 13 Jbeta primers characterized the PCR. Produced via immunoSEQ multiplex PCR; TCRdb's table is partial and in-frame only. The profile covers roughly 230,000 clones, with around 83% appearing a single time and 0.24% taken by the ten largest. Sequenced: PBMCs. The receptors shown here come from a girl between 2 and 10 years old in good health and CMV-seronegative.

DNA of the CDR3: TGTGCCAGCAGTGAATCCCGACAGCACAATCAGCCCCAGCATTTT. Amino acids: CASSESRQHNQPQHF. This chain uses TRBV25-1 with TRBJ1-5; weak D call: TRBD1 (5 bases). Trimming removed 1 base from V and 3 bases from J, with 10 bases in between. CDR1 is MGHDK, CDR2 SYGVNS, per germline. The length of the CDR3 is 15 residues.

The genes are TRBV4-1 and TRBJ1-1, with a weak D call TRBD1 (5 bases). Germline values: CDR1 MGHRA, CDR2 YSYEKL. The CDR3 spans 14 residues. The V end was cut by 3 bases, the J end by 11 bases, with 19 bases between. As DNA, the CDR3 is TGCGCCAGCAGCCAGGGAGGGACGCCACCACAGGCTTTCTTT. It codes for CASSQGGTPPQAFF.

J is TRBJ1-2 and V is TRBV6-1; D is unclear. V was shortened by 2 bases and J by 4 bases, with 11 bases between the two germline ends. The germline V gene encodes CDR1 MNHNS and CDR2 SASEGT. The CDR3 is 14 amino acids. The CDR3 bases are TGTGCCAGCAGTGAACCAGGCGGGCCCTATGGCTACACCTTC. Its translation: CASSEPGGPYGYTF.

The gene calls are TRBV7-6 and TRBJ2-2; the D is unclear. The germline V gene has CDR1 SGHVS and CDR2 FNYEAQ. CDR3 size: 14 residues. V lost 0 bases to trimming and J lost 3 bases, with 5 bases between them. The DNA for the CDR3 is TGTGCCAGCAGCTTAGCTCCGGACACCGGGGAGCTGTTTTTT. As protein: CASSLAPDTGELFF.

This clone occurred once. The chain recombines TRBV12-5 with TRBJ2-2, with D hard to call. Trimming shortened V by 0 bases and J by 4 bases, and 6 bases separated the two germline ends. Germline V CDR1 and CDR2: LGHNT, FRNRAP. The CDR3 consists of 14 residues. DNA for the CDR3: TGTGCTAGTGGTTTGGTTGTCTCCACCGGGGAGCTGTTTTTT. Translating gives CASGLVVSTGELFF.

The chain joins TRBV10-3 to TRBJ2-1, with 7 bases that match TRBD2. The CDR3 length is 15 residues. V shed 0 bases and J 9 bases; nucleotides not matched to a gene: 8. From germline, CDR1 is ENHRY and CDR2 SYGVKD. The CDR3 spells CAISESGGGPGEQFF. CDR3 bases: TGTGCCATCAGTGAGTCCGGGGGAGGGCCTGGTGAGCAGTTCTTC.

This rearrangement joins TRBV5-6 to TRBJ2-5; the D gene is possibly TRBD2 (6 bases). The germline CDR1 and CDR2 sequences are SGHDT and YYEEEE. The CDR3 has 13 residues. The germline V and J ends were trimmed by 0 bases and 5 bases, with 8 bases remaining between them. The CDR3 is CASSLGGEETQYF. The CDR3 nucleotides are TGTGCCAGCAGCTTGGGGGGGGAGGAGACCCAGTACTTC.

The chain joins TRBV2 to TRBJ2-1; perhaps TRBD1 as D (6 bases). V shed 3 bases and J shed 8 bases, with 14 bases lying between them. Germline V gene data show CDR1 as SNHLY and CDR2 as FYNNEI. The CDR3 length is 14 residues. The CDR3 DNA follows: TGTGCCAGCAGTGATTTAGCTGGGGGCCATGAGCAGTTCTTC. This codes for CASSDLAGGHEQFF.

The rearrangement links TRBV19 to TRBJ2-1, with 11 bases that match TRBD2. This CDR3 is built from 15 residues. After removal of 5 bases from V and 7 bases from J, the junction contained 7 bases not matched to a gene. Germline V gene lookup returns CDR1 LNHDA and CDR2 SQIVND (reference sequence). CDR3 in DNA: TGTGCCAGTAGTCTCATAGCGGGGGGGCGGAATGAGCAGTTCTTC. It translates to CASSLIAGGRNEQFF. Full variable domain (missing parts from reference TRBV19 and TRBJ2-1): DGGITQSPKYLFRKEGQNVTLSCEQNLNHDAMYWYRQDPGQGLRLIYYSQIVNDFQKGDIAEGYSVSREKKESFPLTVTSAQKNPTAFYLCASSLIAGGRNEQFFGPGTRLTVL.

The chain combines TRBV7-9 with TRBJ1-2; the D gene is possibly TRBD1 (6 bases). Germline V lookup: CDR1 SEHNR, CDR2 FQNEAQ (reference sequence). V shed 1 base and J shed 2 bases, with 11 bases lying between them. The CDR3 is 15 residues long. CDR3 sequence reads: CASSLGTARNYGYTF. The CDR3 DNA follows: TGTGCCAGCAGCTTAGGGACAGCTCGAAACTATGGCTACACCTTC. The full variable domain, in which reference TRBV7-9 and TRBJ1-2 provide the parts outside the CDR3, is DTGVSQNPRHKITKRGQNVTFRCDPISEHNRLYWYRQTLGQGPEFLTYFQNEAQLEKSRLLSDRFSAERPKGSFSTLEIQRTEQGDSAMYLCASSLGTARNYGYTFGSGTRLTVV.

The V and J genes are TRBV6-5 and TRBJ2-1; possibly TRBD2 for D (6 bases). Per the germline V gene, CDR1 is MNHEY and CDR2 is SVGAGI. The CDR3 is 15 amino acids. Between the trimmed V and J ends, which lost 5 bases and 0 bases, there was a span of 11 bases. The CDR3 region has the DNA TGTGCCAGCAGTCCAGCGGGCGCCTCCTACAATGAGCAGTTCTTC. It yields the protein CASSPAGASYNEQFF.

This clone has a single count. The chain is built from TRBV19 and TRBJ1-5; possibly TRBD1 for D (5 bases). The ends were cut back, 0 bases at V and 12 bases at J, with 9 bases in the middle. Germline loops: CDR1 LNHDA, CDR2 SQIVND (reference sequence). The CDR3 extends over 12 amino acids. The CDR3 DNA reads TGTGCCAGTAGTATAGATGACAGTATCCAGCATTTT. Its translation is CASSIDDSIQHF.

The V call is TRBV7-9, the J call TRBJ1-1; D unresolved. The CDR3 runs 16 residues. Germline values: CDR1 SEHNR, CDR2 FQNEAQ (reference sequence). V was pared by 0 bases and J by 6 bases, with 17 bases between. CDR3 sequence reads: CASSLAFAQRRAEAFF. As DNA, the CDR3 is TGTGCCAGCAGCTTAGCATTTGCCCAGAGGAGAGCTGAAGCTTTCTTT.

The V call is TRBV28, the J call TRBJ1-4; tentative D call: TRBD1 (6 bases). Trimming removed 0 bases at V and 7 bases at J, with 15 bases between. The CDR3 extends over 16 amino acids. Germline lookup yields CDR1 MDHEN and CDR2 SYDVKM. The CDR3 region is CASSLWEQGPGEKLFF. The CDR3 DNA reads as TGTGCCAGCAGTTTATGGGAACAGGGTCCTGGTGAAAAACTGTTTTTT.

This clone was observed once. The CDR3 spells CASSQTREPYNEQFF. The CDR3 coding sequence is TGCGCCAGCAGCCAAACGCGGGAGCCCTACAATGAGCAGTTCTTC. The gene calls are TRBV4-1 and TRBJ2-1; TRBD2 matches 7 bases. The V gene end was trimmed by 2 bases and the J gene end by 2 bases; junction bases not matched to a gene: 3. Germline-derived CDR1 and CDR2 are MGHRA and YSYEKL. This CDR3 spans 15 amino acids.

The table lists this clone with a few counts. This chain uses TRBV30 with TRBJ1-1; 7 positions match TRBD1. Germline CDR1 and CDR2: GTSNPN and SVGIG (reference sequence). The V gene end was trimmed by 5 bases and the J gene end by 7 bases; junction bases not matched to a gene: 10. This CDR3 is built from 13 residues. In DNA, the CDR3 is TGTGCCTGGGAAAACAGGGGCCGGGTTGAAGCTTTCTTT. Its protein product is CAWENRGRVEAFF.

The genes are TRBV19 and TRBJ1-2; D is unclear. This CDR3 comprises 14 residues. V lost 5 bases, J lost 2 bases, and 12 bases lay in between. CDR1 is LNHDA, CDR2 SQIVND, per germline (reference sequence). The CDR3 here is CASSHWPPNYGYTF. The CDR3 nucleotides are TGTGCCAGTAGTCATTGGCCCCCGAACTATGGCTACACCTTC.

This chain connects TRBV10-3 to TRBJ1-5, with TRBD1 as a possible D gene (5 bases). V lost 2 bases to trimming and J lost 2 bases, with 7 bases between them. This CDR3 is built from 14 residues. CDR1 is ENHRY and CDR2 is SYGVKD in the germline V gene. Here the CDR3 reads CAISEPGGNQPQHF. For the CDR3, the DNA is TGTGCCATCAGTGAGCCGGGGGGCAATCAGCCCCAGCATTTT.

The rearrangement uses TRBV7-9 and TRBJ2-3; 12 bases line up with TRBD2. The CDR3 has 17 amino acids. Trimming at V came to 4 bases and at J to 4 bases, leaving 9 bases not matched to a gene. The germline CDR1 and CDR2 sequences are SEHNR and FQNEAQ (reference sequence). CDR3 sequence (DNA): TGTGCCAGCAGCTCCTTTGGACTAGCGGGATCCTCAGATACGCAGTATTTT. It translates to CASSSFGLAGSSDTQYF.

V is TRBV27 and J is TRBJ2-4; D gene ambiguous. The CDR3 is 13 residues long. V was pared by 6 bases and J by 0 bases, with 6 bases between. The V gene's germline CDR1 is MNHEY and CDR2 SMNVEV (reference sequence). CDR3 amino acids: CASRTSAKNIQYF. The CDR3 DNA sequence: TGTGCCAGCAGAACTTCAGCCAAAAACATTCAGTACTTC.

The chain uses TRBV5-1 and TRBJ1-3; D is ambiguous. Trimming removed 4 bases at V and 0 bases at J, with 14 bases between. CDR3 length: 16 amino acids. CDR1 is SGHRS, CDR2 YFSETQ, per germline. Here the CDR3 DNA reads TGCGCCAGCAGCCAGAGACTCCTTTCCTCTGGAAACACCATATATTTT. It specifies CASSQRLLSSGNTIYF.

The CDR3 spells CASSLRAGGQNNQPQHF. The CDR3 DNA is TGCGCCAGCAGCCTGCGTGCGGGGGGACAGAACAATCAGCCCCAGCATTTT. The J gene is TRBJ1-5, the V gene TRBV4-1, with TRBD1 matching 7 bases. The J segment lost 3 bases and the V segment lost 4 bases, leaving 12 bases of the junction unmatched. Per germline, CDR1 MGHRA and CDR2 YSYEKL. This CDR3 region has 17 residues.